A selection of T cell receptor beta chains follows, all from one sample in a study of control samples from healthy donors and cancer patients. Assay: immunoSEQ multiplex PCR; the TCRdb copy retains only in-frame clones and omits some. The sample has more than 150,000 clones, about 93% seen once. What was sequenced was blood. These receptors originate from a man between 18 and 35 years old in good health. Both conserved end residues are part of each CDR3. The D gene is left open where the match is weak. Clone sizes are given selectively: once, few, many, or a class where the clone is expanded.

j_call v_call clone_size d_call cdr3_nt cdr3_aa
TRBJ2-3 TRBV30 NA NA TGTGCCTGGAGTGTACTTTCCCTGGTGGGAGATACGCAGTATTTT CAWSVLSLVGDTQYF
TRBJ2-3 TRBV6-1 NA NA TGTGCCAGCAGTGAACACGGACAGGATACGCAGTATTTT CASSEHGQDTQYF
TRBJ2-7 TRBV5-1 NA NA TGCGCCAGCAGCTCGACAGGCTCGTCCGGCGAGCAGTACTTC CASSSTGSSGEQYF
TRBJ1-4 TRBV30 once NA TGTGCCTGGAGTCCGCAGGGGAGCCTCCGGGCTAATGAAAAACTGTTTTTT CAWSPQGSLRANEKLFF
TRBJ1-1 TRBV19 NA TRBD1 TGTGCCAGTAGCAACAGGGGCGGGTTGAACACTGAAGCTTTCTTT CASSNRGGLNTEAFF
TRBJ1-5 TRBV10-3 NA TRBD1 TGTGCCATCAGTGAGTACCGAGCCAGGGACAGCCGAAATCAGCCCCAGCATTTT CAISEYRARDSRNQPQHF
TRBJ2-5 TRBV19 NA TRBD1 TGTGCCAGTAGTATTTCGACAGGGGGCGTCTATCGGGAGACCCAGTACTTC CASSISTGGVYRETQYF
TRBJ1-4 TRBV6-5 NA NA TGTGCCAGCGGCCCCGGGAGCTATAGTGAAAAACTGTTTTTT CASGPGSYSEKLFF
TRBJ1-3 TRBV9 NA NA TGTGCCAGCAGCGAGACAGGTTGGGGCTCTGGAAACACCATATATTTT CASSETGWGSGNTIYF
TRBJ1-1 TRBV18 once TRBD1 TGTGCCAGCTCCGAGGGACAGGGAAACACTGAAGCTTTCTTT CASSEGQGNTEAFF
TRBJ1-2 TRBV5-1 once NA TGCGCCAGCAGCACCCCCCCGGACGGGGGCTACACCTTC CASSTPPDGGYTF
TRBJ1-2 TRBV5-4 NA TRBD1 TGTGCCAGCAGCGACAGGGGGTATGGCTACACCTTC CASSDRGYGYTF
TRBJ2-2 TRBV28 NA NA TGTGCCAGCCTGAGCCCCCACGGGCAGGGAAGAACCGGGGAGCTGTTTTTT CASLSPHGQGRTGELFF
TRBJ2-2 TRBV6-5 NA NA TGTGCCATATCGGATTACACCGGGGAGCTGTTTTTT CAISDYTGELFF
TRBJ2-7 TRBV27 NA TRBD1 TGTGCCAGCAGTTTACTTGGGACAGGGGCCGAGCAGTACTTC CASSLLGTGAEQYF
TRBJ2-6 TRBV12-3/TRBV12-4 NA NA TGTGCCAGCCTTCCTGGCGGGGCCAACGTCCTGACTTTC CASLPGGANVLTF
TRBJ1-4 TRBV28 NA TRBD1 TGTGCCAGCAGTTCGTGGGACAGGGAGGAAAAACTGTTTTTT CASSSWDREEKLFF
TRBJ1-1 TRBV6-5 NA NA TGTGCCAGTTCTCTAGGGTGGGACACTGAAGCTTTCTTT CASSLGWDTEAFF
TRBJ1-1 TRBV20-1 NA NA TGCAGTGCTAGTCGGGGGACGGGCACTGAAGCTTTCTTT CSASRGTGTEAFF
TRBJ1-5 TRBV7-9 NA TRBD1 TGTGCCAGCAGCTGGACAGGTGGCAATCAGCCCCAGCATTTT CASSWTGGNQPQHF
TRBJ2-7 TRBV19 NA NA TGTGCCAGTAGAAGGGGTAGTGGCTACGAGCAGTACTTC CASRRGSGYEQYF
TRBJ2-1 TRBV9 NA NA TGTGCCAGCAGCCCCCGTTGGGGAAATGAGCAGTTCTTC CASSPRWGNEQFF
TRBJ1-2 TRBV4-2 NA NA TGTGCCAGCAGCCAAAAGCAGGAGGACTATGGCTACACCTTC CASSQKQEDYGYTF
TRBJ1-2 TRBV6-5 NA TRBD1 TGTGCCAGTCAACAGGGGGCTAACTATGGCTACACCTTC CASQQGANYGYTF
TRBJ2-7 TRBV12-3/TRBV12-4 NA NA TGTGCCAGCAGCCAAGACCGGTACGAGCAGTACTTC CASSQDRYEQYF
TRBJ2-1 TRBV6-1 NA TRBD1 TGTGCCAGCAGTGAAGTGCTAAACTCAGGGGGCAACTACAATGAGCAGTTCTTC CASSEVLNSGGNYNEQFF
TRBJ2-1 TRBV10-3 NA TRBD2 TGTGCCATCAGATCGGCGGGGGAACCGCAGTTCTTC CAIRSAGEPQFF
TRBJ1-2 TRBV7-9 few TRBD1 TGTGCCAGCAGCCCACTAGGACAGGGTCGAGGCTACACCTTC CASSPLGQGRGYTF
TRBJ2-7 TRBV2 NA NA TGTGCCAGCAAAGATTCAGCGGGCGTCTACGAGCAGTACTTC CASKDSAGVYEQYF